This T cell receptor beta chain was recovered during a study of blood T cell repertoires in COVID-19. Overall study context: Both acute and convalescent COVID-19 samples were obtained from the United States, Italy and Spain. T cells, B-cell-depleted T cells, or PBMCs supplied cDNA or gDNA.

The length of the CDR3 is 12 residues. Trimming left V 7 bases short and J 5 bases short, with 12 bases between. Germline V lookup: CDR1 MDHEN, CDR2 SYDVKM. Clones were read by immunoSEQ multiplex PCR, and TCRdb kept only the in-frame ones, dropping some. Of around 230,000 clones in the sample, about 86% are singletons; the top ten hold 7.5% to 9%. The receptor was derived from a woman in her forties or fifties with acute or convalescent COVID-19. This rearrangement joins TRBV28 to TRBJ2-7, with D tentatively TRBD1 (8 bases). Material for sequencing was peripheral blood. In DNA, the CDR3 is TGTGCCAGCACTACAGGGGGGGACGAGCAGTACTTC. Protein product: CASTTGGDEQYF.